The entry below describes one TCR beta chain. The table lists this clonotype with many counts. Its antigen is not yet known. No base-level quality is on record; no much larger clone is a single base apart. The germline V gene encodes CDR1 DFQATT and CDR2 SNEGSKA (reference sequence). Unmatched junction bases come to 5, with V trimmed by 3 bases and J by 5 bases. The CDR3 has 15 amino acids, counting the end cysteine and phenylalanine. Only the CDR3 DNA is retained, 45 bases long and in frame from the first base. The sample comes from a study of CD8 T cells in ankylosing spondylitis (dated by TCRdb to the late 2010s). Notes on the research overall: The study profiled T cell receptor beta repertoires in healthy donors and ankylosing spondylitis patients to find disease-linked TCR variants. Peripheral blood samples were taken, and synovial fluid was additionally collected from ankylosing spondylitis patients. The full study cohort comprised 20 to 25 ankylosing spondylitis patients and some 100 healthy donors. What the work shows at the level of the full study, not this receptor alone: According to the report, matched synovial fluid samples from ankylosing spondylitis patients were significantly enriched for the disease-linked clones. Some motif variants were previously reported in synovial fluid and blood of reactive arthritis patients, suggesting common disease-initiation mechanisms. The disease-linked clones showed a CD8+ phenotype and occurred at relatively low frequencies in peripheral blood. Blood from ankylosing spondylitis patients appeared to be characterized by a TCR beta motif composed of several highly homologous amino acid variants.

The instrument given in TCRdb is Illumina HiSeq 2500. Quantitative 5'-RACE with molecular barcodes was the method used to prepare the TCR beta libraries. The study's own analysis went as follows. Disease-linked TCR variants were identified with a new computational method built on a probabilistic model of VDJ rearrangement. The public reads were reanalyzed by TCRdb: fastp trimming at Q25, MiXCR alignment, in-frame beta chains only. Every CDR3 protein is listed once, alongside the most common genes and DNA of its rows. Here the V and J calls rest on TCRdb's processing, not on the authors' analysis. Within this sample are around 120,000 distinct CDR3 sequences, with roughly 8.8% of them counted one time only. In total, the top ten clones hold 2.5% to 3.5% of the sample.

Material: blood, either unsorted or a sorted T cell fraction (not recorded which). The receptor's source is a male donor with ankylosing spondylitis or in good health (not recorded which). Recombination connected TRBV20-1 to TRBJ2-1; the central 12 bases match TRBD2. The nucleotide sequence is TGCAGTGCTAGGGGACTAGCGGGCAACCACAATGAGCAGTTCTTC. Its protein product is CSARGLAGNHNEQFF.